Below are 4 T cell receptor beta chains sequenced from a single sample in a study of blood T cell repertoires in COVID-19. Here immunoSEQ multiplex PCR was the method, and the copy in TCRdb shows in-frame clones only, minus some. Here the sample spans about 120,000 clones, roughly 80% being singletons. Specimen: peripheral blood. The receptor source for this set is a young man with acute or convalescent COVID-19.

This clone occurred a few times. The chain has TRBV2 and TRBJ2-1; perhaps TRBD2 as D (6 bases). There are 12 residues in the CDR3. Per the germline V gene, CDR1 is SNHLY and CDR2 is FYNNEI. The V end lost 0 bases, the J end lost 13 bases, and 10 bases lay between the germline ends. The CDR3 DNA reads TGTGCCAGCAGTGAAGCGAGGGACTCCCAGTTCTTC. It specifies CASSEARDSQFF.

CDR3 sequence: CASSLGGGPVYEQYF. The CDR3 DNA reads as TGTGCCAGCAGCTTAGGCGGGGGACCGGTGTACGAGCAGTACTTC. The rearrangement uses TRBV7-8 and TRBJ2-7, with TRBD2 identical over 7 bases. Unmatched junction bases numbered 7, after V lost 1 base and J lost 4 bases. This CDR3 has 15 residues. Germline values: CDR1 SGHVS, CDR2 FQNEAQ.

The CDR3 bases are TGTGCCAGCAGCGCCGGCAGGGCCCACGAGCAGTACTTC. Residues: CASSAGRAHEQYF. This chain uses TRBV12-3 or TRBV12-4 with TRBJ2-7, with D perhaps TRBD1 (5 bases). This CDR3 is built from 13 residues. With 6 bases removed from V and 5 bases from J, the gap between germline ends came to 14 bases.

The CDR3 coding sequence is TGTGCCAGCAGCCAACCGACAGGGGCAAAGGCTGAAGCTTTCTTT. Translating it yields CASSQPTGAKAEAFF. This chain links TRBV5-6 with TRBJ1-1; 8 bases match TRBD1. Germline loops: CDR1 SGHDT, CDR2 YYEEEE. The CDR3 has 15 amino acids. The V gene end was trimmed by 4 bases and the J gene end by 6 bases; junction bases not matched to a gene: 11.